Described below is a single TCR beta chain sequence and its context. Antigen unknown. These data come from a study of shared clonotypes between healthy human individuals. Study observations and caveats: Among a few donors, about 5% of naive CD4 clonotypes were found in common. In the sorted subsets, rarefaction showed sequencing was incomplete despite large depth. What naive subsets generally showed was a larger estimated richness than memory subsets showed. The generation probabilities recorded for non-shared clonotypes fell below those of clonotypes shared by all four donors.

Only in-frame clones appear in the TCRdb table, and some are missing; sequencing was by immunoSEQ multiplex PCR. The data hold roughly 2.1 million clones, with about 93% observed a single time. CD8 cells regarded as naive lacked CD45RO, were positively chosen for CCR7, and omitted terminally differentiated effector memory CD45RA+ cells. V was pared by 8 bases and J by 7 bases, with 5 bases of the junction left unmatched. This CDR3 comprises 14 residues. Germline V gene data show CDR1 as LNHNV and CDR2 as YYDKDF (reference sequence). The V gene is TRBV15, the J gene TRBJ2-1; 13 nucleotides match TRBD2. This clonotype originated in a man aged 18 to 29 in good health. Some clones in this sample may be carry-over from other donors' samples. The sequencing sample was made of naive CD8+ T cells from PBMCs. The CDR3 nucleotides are TGTGCCACCCGGACTAGCGGGAGTATGAATGAGCAGTTCTTC. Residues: CATRTSGSMNEQFF.